Below, one TCR beta chain is given with its context. The target antigen is unknown. CD4+ cells from about five patients underwent sorting into CD25+CD127- cells. Collection of lesional scalp punch biopsies and peripheral blood was performed in alopecia areata patients. PBMCs served as the source from which CD4+ and CD8+ T cells were sorted. From germline, CDR1 is MNHNS and CDR2 SASEGT. This CDR3 contains 13 residues. Trimming pared 4 bases from V and 7 bases from J, leaving 13 bases between. The record originates from a study of CD8+ T cells in alopecia areata. General study findings and limits: Mice gave a clearer picture of TCR sharing than patients did, possibly for HLA-related reasons. Compared with normal scalp, lesional scalp had higher clonality and more expanded CD8+ clones.

It was cDNA, reverse transcribed from extracted RNA, that served as the sequencing template. Here immunoSEQ multiplex PCR was the method, and the copy in TCRdb shows in-frame clones only, minus some. The sample has 35,000 to 45,000 clones, 45% to 70% seen once; the top ten hold under 2%. The sequence derives from a human donor with alopecia areata. The chain joins TRBV6-1 to TRBJ1-2, with D hard to call. The sequencing input was CD4+ Tregs sorted from blood. The CDR3 protein is CASSALPNGGYTF. The DNA of the CDR3 is TGTGCCAGCAGTGCCCTACCAAATGGTGGCTACACCTTC.